This T cell receptor beta chain was profiled in a study of blood T cell repertoires in COVID-19. About the study: Material from acute and convalescent COVID-19 was sourced from the United States, Italy and Spain. The analysed material was cDNA or gDNA that came from T cells, B-cell-depleted T cells, or PBMCs.

Germline assignment: CDR1 LGHDT and CDR2 YNNKEL (reference sequence). Trimming removed 5 bases from V and 7 bases from J; junction bases left unmatched: 10. The length of the CDR3 is 15 residues. Produced via immunoSEQ multiplex PCR; TCRdb's table is partial and in-frame only. The data show fewer than 650,000 clones, with 70% to 90% seen just once and under 8.5% held by the top ten. This clone is a singleton in its sample. V is TRBV3-1 (or the pseudogene TRBV3-2) and J is TRBJ2-1, with 8 bases fitting TRBD2. The source is a woman aged 45-60 years with COVID-19, enrolled during active disease. Material for sequencing was peripheral blood. CDR3 sequence: CASSTRGGGNNEQFF. CDR3 DNA: TGTGCCAGCAGCACAAGGGGCGGGGGGAATAATGAGCAGTTCTTC.